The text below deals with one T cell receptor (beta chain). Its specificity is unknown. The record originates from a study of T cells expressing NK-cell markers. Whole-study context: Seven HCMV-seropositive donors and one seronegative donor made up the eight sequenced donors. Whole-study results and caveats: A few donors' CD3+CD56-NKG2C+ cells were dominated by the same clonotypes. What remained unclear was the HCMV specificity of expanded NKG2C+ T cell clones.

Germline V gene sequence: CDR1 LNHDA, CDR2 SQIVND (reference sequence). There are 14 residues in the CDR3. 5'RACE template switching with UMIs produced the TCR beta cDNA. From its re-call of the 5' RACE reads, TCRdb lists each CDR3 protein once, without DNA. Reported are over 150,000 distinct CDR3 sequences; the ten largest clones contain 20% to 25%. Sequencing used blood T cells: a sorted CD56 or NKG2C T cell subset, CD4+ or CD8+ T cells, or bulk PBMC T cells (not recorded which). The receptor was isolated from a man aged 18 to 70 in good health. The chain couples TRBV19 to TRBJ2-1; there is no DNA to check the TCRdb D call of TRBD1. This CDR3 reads CASSTGDELNEQFF.